What follows are 17 T cell receptor beta chains derived from one specimen sequenced in a study of T cells in Graves' hyperthyroidism and ophthalmopathy. The source material, RNA transcripts, was used to amplify TCR beta CDR3 regions. TCR CDR3 underwent first-round RT-PCR with the HTBI primer set. TCRdb re-called the multiplex PCR reads with MiXCR, one entry per CDR3 protein. The sample holds 550,000 to 650,000 distinct CDR3 sequences; about 15% are singletons and the top ten take less than 6%. Sequencing input: blood. These receptors were collected from a woman in her thirties with Graves' hyperthyroidism that later progressed to Graves' ophthalmopathy.

J is TRBJ1-3 and V is TRBV7-2; no reliable D call. CDR3 length equals 14 residues. Trimming shortened V by 6 bases and J by 0 bases, and 9 bases separated the two germline ends. CDR1 SGHTA and CDR2 FQGNSA come from the germline V gene. The CDR3 loop is CASRPVSSGNTIYF. The CDR3 region has the DNA TGTGCCAGCAGGCCGGTGAGCTCTGGAAACACCATATATTTT. Filled out from reference TRBV7-2 and TRBJ1-3, the complete variable domain reads GAGVSQSPSNKVTEKGKDVELRCDPISGHTALYWYRQSLGQGLEFLIYFQGNSAPDKSGLPSDRFSAERTGGSVSTLTIQRTQQEDSAVYLCASRPVSSGNTIYFGEGSWLTVV.

This clonotype has a handful of counts. This chain links TRBV9 with TRBJ1-4; 8 bases match TRBD1. This CDR3 is built from 15 residues. Germline V gives CDR1 SGDLS, CDR2 YYNGEE. Trimming cost V 3 bases and J 4 bases; bases outside gene matches: 5. The CDR3 region has the DNA TGTGCCAGCAGCGCCGAGACAGGGGTTAATGAAAAACTGTTTTTT. Translation: CASSAETGVNEKLFF.

This clonotype was counted a few times. This chain links TRBV20-1 with TRBJ2-7; D is uncertain. Trimming removed 1 base from V and 0 bases from J, with 16 bases in between. This CDR3 spans 16 amino acids. CDR1 and CDR2 from the germline V gene are DFQATT and SNEGSKA (reference sequence). The CDR3 loop reads CSARVYGRQSSYEQYF. CDR3 in DNA: TGCAGTGCTAGAGTATATGGGCGACAAAGCTCCTACGAGCAGTACTTC.

This clonotype was detected a few times. The genes are TRBV19 and TRBJ2-1, with 9 bases aligning to TRBD2. Trimming cost V 5 bases and J 8 bases; bases outside gene matches: 16. The CDR3 is 17 residues long. Germline V gene lookup returns CDR1 LNHDA and CDR2 SQIVND (reference sequence). The CDR3 here is CASSSPWLAGKMDEQFF. Here the CDR3 DNA reads TGTGCCAGTAGTTCCCCCTGGCTAGCGGGAAAGATGGATGAGCAGTTCTTC.

The chain couples TRBV28 to TRBJ1-5; the D gene is possibly TRBD1 (6 bases). Per germline, CDR1 MDHEN and CDR2 SYDVKM. The CDR3 extends over 15 amino acids. Trimming shortened V by 4 bases and J by 4 bases, and 14 bases separated the two germline ends. CDR3 DNA: TGTGCCAGCAGTTCGGACAGCCGGGAAAATCAGCCCCAGCATTTT. It translates to CASSSDSRENQPQHF. The variable domain in full, with the rest retrieved from reference TRBV28 and TRBJ1-5, is DVKVTQSSRYLVKRTGEKVFLECVQDMDHENMFWYRQDPGLGLRLIYFSYDVKMKEKGDIPEGYSVSREKKERFSLILESASTNQTSMYLCASSSDSRENQPQHFGDGTRLSIL.

This clonotype occurred many times. V is TRBV6-5 and J is TRBJ2-5, with 11 bases aligning to TRBD1. Germline CDR1 and CDR2: MNHEY and SVGAGI. The trim removed 2 bases at V and 5 bases at J, leaving 13 bases unmatched. This CDR3 contains 18 residues. The CDR3 region is CASSYTLGQGAWLETQYF. In nucleotides, the CDR3 is TGTGCCAGCAGTTACACCCTCGGACAGGGGGCTTGGTTGGAGACCCAGTACTTC.

This clonotype was recorded many times. This chain links TRBV28 with TRBJ2-3, with D possibly TRBD2 on 5 matching bases. V was clipped by 6 bases and J by 0 bases, with 7 bases between them. Germline values: CDR1 MDHEN, CDR2 SYDVKM. This CDR3 is built from 13 residues. The CDR3 spells CASRAASTDTQYF. CDR3 DNA sequence: TGTGCCAGCAGAGCGGCTAGCACAGATACGCAGTATTTT.

This clonotype has at least ten counts. The chain couples TRBV12-3 or TRBV12-4 to TRBJ2-2; D is undetermined. Deletions cut 6 bases from V and 8 bases from J, with 10 bases between. The CDR3 has 12 amino acids. The CDR3 here is CASRPSTGELFF. The CDR3 bases are TGTGCCAGCAGACCAAGCACAGGGGAGCTGTTTTTT.

This sequence joins TRBV15 and TRBJ2-5; D perhaps matches TRBD2 (6 bases). V gave up 0 bases and J gave up 5 bases, with 13 bases separating them. The CDR3 runs to 15 residues. Germline assignment: CDR1 LNHNV and CDR2 YYDKDF (reference sequence). CDR3 amino acids: CATSRDSSGSETQYF. CDR3 DNA sequence: TGTGCCACCAGCAGAGATTCCAGCGGGTCTGAGACCCAGTACTTC.

Concerning this clonotype itself: It is likely a read error, because the conserved phenylalanine at the end of the CDR3 is missing. It is unclear where the CDR3 begins or ends on the DNA, so no DNA is shown, and the CDR3 is as TCRdb lists it. V usage is TRBV2 and J usage is TRBJ1-6. Per germline, CDR1 SNHLY and CDR2 FYNNEI. With termini counted, the CDR3 has 14 amino acids. The CDR3 protein is CASSFTGENSPRHV.

This clonotype showed up many times. The V gene is TRBV10-3, the J gene TRBJ1-5; D is ambiguous. CDR3 length: 13 amino acids. V lost 0 bases to trimming and J lost 7 bases, with 7 bases between them. CDR1 ENHRY and CDR2 SYGVKD come from the germline V gene. The DNA for the CDR3 is TGTGCCATCAGTGAGTCCCGGGAGCAGCCCCAGCATTTT. Its translation: CAISESREQPQHF.

This clonotype turned up a few times. V usage is TRBV18 and J usage is TRBJ2-7, with D perhaps TRBD2 (5 bases). CDR3 length: 15 amino acids. The germline gives CDR1 KGHSH, CDR2 LQKENI. The V and J ends lost 0 bases and 0 bases respectively, with 9 bases between them. CDR3 loop: CASSPPSESSYEQYF. The CDR3 coding sequence is TGTGCCAGCTCACCACCTAGCGAGAGCTCCTACGAGCAGTACTTC.

CDR3 nucleotide sequence: TGTGCCAGTAGTATCAACAGGGAGGTAGGGCAGCCCCAGCATTTT. Its protein is CASSINREVGQPQHF. The gene calls are TRBV19 and TRBJ1-5; tentative D call: TRBD1 (6 bases). Germline V gives CDR1 LNHDA, CDR2 SQIVND (reference sequence). Deletions cut 3 bases from V and 7 bases from J, with 16 bases between. The CDR3 runs to 15 residues.

This clonotype was recorded at least ten times. The chain has TRBV6-2 or TRBV6-3 and TRBJ2-7; 7 nucleotides agree with TRBD2. The CDR3 totals 14 residues. CDR1 is MNHEY and CDR2 is SVGEGT in the germline V gene. The J segment lost 6 bases and the V segment lost 3 bases, leaving 8 bases of the junction unmatched. CDR3 sequence (DNA): TGTGCCAGCAGTTATTCAGCGGGGTCGCTCGAGCAGTACTTC. It codes for CASSYSAGSLEQYF.

The chain couples TRBV2 to TRBJ2-1; TRBD1 aligns across 9 bases. CDR3 length equals 16 residues. CDR1 and CDR2 (germline): SNHLY, FYNNEI. V lost 6 bases to trimming and J lost 7 bases; unmatched junction nucleotides: 13. CDR3 sequence: CASSQRTGQGGNEQFF. DNA for the CDR3: TGTGCCAGCAGCCAGCGGACGGGACAGGGTGGAAATGAGCAGTTCTTC.

The V call is TRBV27, the J call TRBJ1-1; D remains ambiguous. Trimming took 4 bases from V and 3 from J, leaving 12 bases between them. The CDR3 runs to 14 residues. Germline V CDR1 and CDR2: MNHEY, SMNVEV (reference sequence). CDR3 coding DNA: TGTGCCAGCAGTTCGCGGGCGTCGGACACTGAAGCTTTCTTT. This codes for CASSSRASDTEAFF.

This clonotype has a count of ten or more. The CDR3 region is CASSLGTIVFEQFF. The DNA for the CDR3 is TGTGCCAGCAGTTTGGGGACTATAGTGTTTGAGCAGTTCTTC. The V and J genes are TRBV28 and TRBJ2-1; 7 nucleotides match TRBD2. V lost 3 bases to trimming and J lost 9 bases; unmatched junction nucleotides: 8. CDR1 and CDR2 (germline): MDHEN, SYDVKM. There are 14 residues in the CDR3.